Shown below are 10 T cell receptor beta chains from a single sample sequenced in a study of T-cell reconstitution after alpha-beta-depleted transplantation in children. For TCRbeta, the library was prepared with unique molecular identifiers. Using its own MiXCR run on the PCR reads, TCRdb lists one record per CDR3 protein. Altogether some 600,000 distinct CDR3 sequences are present, roughly 15% being singletons, with the ten largest covering approximately 1%. Here the sequenced sample was PBMCs from the stem cell graft donor, taken from the stem cell graft. The receptors here all came from a human donor who donated a stem cell graft to a child with acute myeloid leukemia.

This clonotype came up a few times. The chain carries TRBV7-9 and TRBJ2-5; maybe TRBD1 (6 bases). Germline CDR1 reads SEHNR; CDR2 reads FQNEAQ (reference sequence). V shed 5 bases and J shed 1 base, with 17 bases lying between them. The CDR3 extends over 16 amino acids. The CDR3 sequence is CASSRADRTAQETQYF. The DNA for the CDR3 is TGTGCCAGCAGCCGAGCTGATCGGACAGCCCAAGAGACCCAGTACTTC.

This clonotype has just a few counts. This chain links TRBV7-9 with TRBJ2-5, with 8 positions matching TRBD1. CDR1 is SEHNR, CDR2 FQNEAQ, per germline (reference sequence). The CDR3 is 14 residues long. The junction had 7 bases not matched to a gene; V was cut back by 6 bases and J by 4 bases. CDR3 nucleotide sequence: TGTGCCAGCAGTTCTCCACAGGGGGGAGAGACCCAGTACTTC. Its translation: CASSSPQGGETQYF.

This clonotype was counted ten times or more. This chain connects TRBV9 to TRBJ2-2; D remains ambiguous. The CDR3 extends over 13 amino acids. In germline, CDR1 is SGDLS, CDR2 YYNGEE. The V end was cut by 0 bases, the J end by 6 bases, with 6 bases between. CDR3: CASSVGVSGELFF. CDR3 DNA: TGTGCCAGCAGCGTAGGCGTGTCCGGGGAGCTGTTTTTT.

This sequence joins TRBV30 and TRBJ2-1, with 11 bases that match TRBD1. After removal of 4 bases from V and 8 bases from J, the junction contained 10 bases not matched to a gene. This CDR3 has 15 amino acids. Germline CDR1 is GTSNPN and CDR2 is SVGIG (reference sequence). The CDR3 DNA sequence: TGTGCCTGGACCGCCGGACAGGGGGCTGTCGATGAGCAGTTCTTC. Its protein product is CAWTAGQGAVDEQFF.

Concerning this clonotype itself: A read error may be the cause here, since a much bigger clone is one base away. V gene TRBV6-1 combines with J gene TRBJ1-1; D might be TRBD1 (6 bases). Trimming shortened V by 8 bases and J by 3 bases, and 16 bases separated the two germline ends. CDR1 and CDR2 (germline): MNHNS, SASEGT. The CDR3 loop spans 14 amino acids. The CDR3 DNA reads as TGTGCCAGCCGCCAACGGACAGAGCACACTGAAGCTTTCTTT. Its protein product is CASRQRTEHTEAFF.

This chain links TRBV20-1 with TRBJ2-3; D gene unclear. The CDR3 is 14 amino acids. Germline CDR1 is DFQATT and CDR2 is SNEGSKA (reference sequence). V lost 3 bases, J lost 1 base, and 11 bases lay in between. The CDR3 reads CSARVLARTDTQYF. The CDR3 coding sequence is TGCAGTGCTAGGGTATTAGCTCGCACAGATACGCAGTATTTT.

The table lists this clonotype with many counts. V is TRBV7-2 and J is TRBJ2-2; D possibly corresponds to TRBD1 (6 bases). Germline V gives CDR1 SGHTA, CDR2 FQGNSA. Trimming took off 1 base at V and 7 bases at J, with 10 bases between the two ends. CDR3 length equals 14 residues. The CDR3 DNA reads TGTGCCAGCAGCTTAGAGGCAGGGGTCGGGGAGCTGTTTTTT. Residues: CASSLEAGVGELFF.

The table lists this clonotype with a few counts. The rearrangement links TRBV12-3 or TRBV12-4 to TRBJ1-1; tentatively, D is TRBD1 (5 bases). The CDR3 has 17 amino acids. V was clipped by 1 base and J by 6 bases, with 21 bases between them. The CDR3 protein is CASSLGGARGFKPEAFF. The CDR3 DNA reads as TGTGCCAGCAGTTTAGGAGGGGCGAGGGGATTTAAGCCTGAAGCTTTCTTT.

This clonotype was observed at least ten times. The chain employs TRBV11-2 and TRBJ1-2; D gene unclear. This CDR3 contains 12 residues. Germline V gene data show CDR1 as SGHAT and CDR2 as FQNNGV. V gave up 0 bases and J gave up 10 bases, with 9 bases separating them. CDR3 in DNA: TGTGCCAGCAGCTTAGACGGGTGGAACTACACCTTC. Translated, it gives CASSLDGWNYTF.

This clonotype occurred many times. CDR3 coding DNA: TGCGCCAGCAGCCAAGATCTGTCAGGCCAAGCTTTCTTT. Encoded protein: CASSQDLSGQAFF. V and J are TRBV4-3 and TRBJ1-1; D is unclear. The CDR3 is 13 residues long. From germline, CDR1 is LGHNA and CDR2 YSLEER. The V and J ends lost 0 bases and 9 bases respectively, with 11 bases between them.